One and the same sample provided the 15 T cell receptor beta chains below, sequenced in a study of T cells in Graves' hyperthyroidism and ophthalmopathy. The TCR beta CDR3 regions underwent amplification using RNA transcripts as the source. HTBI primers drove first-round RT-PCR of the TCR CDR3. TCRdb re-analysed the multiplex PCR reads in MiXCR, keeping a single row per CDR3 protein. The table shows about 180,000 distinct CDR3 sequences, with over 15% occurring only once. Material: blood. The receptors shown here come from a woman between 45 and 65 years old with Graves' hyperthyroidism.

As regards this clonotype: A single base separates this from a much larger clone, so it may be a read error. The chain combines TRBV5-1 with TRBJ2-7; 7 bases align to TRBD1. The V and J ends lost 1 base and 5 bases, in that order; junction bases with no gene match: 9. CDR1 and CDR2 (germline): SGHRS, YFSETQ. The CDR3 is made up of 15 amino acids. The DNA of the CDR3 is TGCGCCAGCAGCTTGTCGACAGGGAGTCCCCACGAGCAGTACTTC. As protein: CASSLSTGSPHEQYF.

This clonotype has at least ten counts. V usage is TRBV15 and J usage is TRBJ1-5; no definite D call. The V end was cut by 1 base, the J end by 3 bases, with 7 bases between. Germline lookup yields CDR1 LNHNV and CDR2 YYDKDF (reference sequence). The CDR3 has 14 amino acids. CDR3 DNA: TGTGCCACCAGCAGAGCCGTAGCCAATCAGCCCCAGCATTTT. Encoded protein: CATSRAVANQPQHF.

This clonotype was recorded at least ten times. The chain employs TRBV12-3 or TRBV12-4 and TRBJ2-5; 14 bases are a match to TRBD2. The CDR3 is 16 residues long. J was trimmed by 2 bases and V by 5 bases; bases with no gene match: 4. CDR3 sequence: CASSPGTSGGQETQYF. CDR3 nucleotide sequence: TGTGCCAGCAGTCCCGGGACTAGCGGGGGACAAGAGACCCAGTACTTC.

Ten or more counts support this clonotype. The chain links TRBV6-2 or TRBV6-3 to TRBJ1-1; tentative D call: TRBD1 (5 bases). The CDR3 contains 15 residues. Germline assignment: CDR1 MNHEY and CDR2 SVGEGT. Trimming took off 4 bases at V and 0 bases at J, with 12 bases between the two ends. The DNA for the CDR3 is TGTGCCAGCAGTTCCCCACCGGGGGTGAACACTGAAGCTTTCTTT. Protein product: CASSSPPGVNTEAFF.

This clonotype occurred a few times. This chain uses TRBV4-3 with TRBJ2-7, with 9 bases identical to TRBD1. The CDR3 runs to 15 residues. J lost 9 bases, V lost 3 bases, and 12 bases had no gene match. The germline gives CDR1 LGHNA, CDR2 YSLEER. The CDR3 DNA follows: TGCGCCAGCAGCCAGGCCGGGACAGGGAAGCGAGGGCAGTACTTC. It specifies CASSQAGTGKRGQYF.

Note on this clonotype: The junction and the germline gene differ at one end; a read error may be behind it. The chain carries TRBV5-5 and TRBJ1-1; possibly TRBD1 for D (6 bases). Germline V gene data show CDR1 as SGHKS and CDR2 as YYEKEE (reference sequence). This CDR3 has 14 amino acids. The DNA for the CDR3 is TGTGTCAGCGGATACAGGGTAGGGAGCACTGAAGCTTTCTTT. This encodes CVSGYRVGSTEAFF.

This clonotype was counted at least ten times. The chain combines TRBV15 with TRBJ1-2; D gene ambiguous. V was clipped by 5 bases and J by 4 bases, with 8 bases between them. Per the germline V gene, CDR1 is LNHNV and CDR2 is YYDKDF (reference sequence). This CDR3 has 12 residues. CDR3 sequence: CATSPSGYGYTF. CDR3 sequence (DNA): TGTGCCACCAGCCCCTCGGGCTATGGCTACACCTTC.

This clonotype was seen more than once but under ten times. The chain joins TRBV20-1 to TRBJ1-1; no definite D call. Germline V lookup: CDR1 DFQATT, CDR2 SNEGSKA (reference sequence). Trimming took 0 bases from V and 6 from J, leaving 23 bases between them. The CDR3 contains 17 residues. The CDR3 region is CSARDKETVSTPAEAFF. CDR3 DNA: TGCAGTGCTAGAGATAAGGAAACAGTTTCTACTCCCGCTGAAGCTTTCTTT.

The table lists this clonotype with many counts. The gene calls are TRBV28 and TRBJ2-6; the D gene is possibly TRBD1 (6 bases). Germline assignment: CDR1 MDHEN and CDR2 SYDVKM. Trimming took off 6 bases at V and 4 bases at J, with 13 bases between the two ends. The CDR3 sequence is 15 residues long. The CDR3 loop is CASRPTGHGANVLTF. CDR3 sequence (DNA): TGTGCCAGCAGGCCTACAGGGCACGGGGCCAACGTCCTGACTTTC.

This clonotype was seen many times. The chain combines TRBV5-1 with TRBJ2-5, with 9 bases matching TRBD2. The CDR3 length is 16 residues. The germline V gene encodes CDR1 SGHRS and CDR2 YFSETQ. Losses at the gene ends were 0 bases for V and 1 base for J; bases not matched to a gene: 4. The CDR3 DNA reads TGCGCCAGCAGCTTGGATCTAGCGGGGTCCCAAGAGACCCAGTACTTC. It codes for CASSLDLAGSQETQYF.

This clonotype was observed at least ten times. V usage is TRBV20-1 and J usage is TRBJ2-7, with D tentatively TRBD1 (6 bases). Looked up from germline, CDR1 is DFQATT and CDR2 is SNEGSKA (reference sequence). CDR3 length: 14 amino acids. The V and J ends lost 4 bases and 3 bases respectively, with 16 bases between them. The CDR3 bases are TGCAGTGCTACTAAAACAGGGAACGACTACGAGCAGTACTTC. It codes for CSATKTGNDYEQYF.

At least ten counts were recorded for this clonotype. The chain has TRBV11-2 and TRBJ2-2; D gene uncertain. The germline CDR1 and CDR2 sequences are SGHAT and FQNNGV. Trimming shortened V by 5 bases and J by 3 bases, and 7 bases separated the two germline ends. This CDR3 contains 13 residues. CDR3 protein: CASSRHDTGELFF. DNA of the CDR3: TGTGCCAGCAGCCGACACGACACCGGGGAGCTGTTTTTT.

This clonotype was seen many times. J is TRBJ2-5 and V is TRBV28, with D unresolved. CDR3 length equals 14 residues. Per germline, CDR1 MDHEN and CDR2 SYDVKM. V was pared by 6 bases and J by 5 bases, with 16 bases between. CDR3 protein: CASSLGWGAETQYF. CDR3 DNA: TGTGCCAGCAGCTTGGGGTGGGGTGCGGAGACCCAGTACTTC.

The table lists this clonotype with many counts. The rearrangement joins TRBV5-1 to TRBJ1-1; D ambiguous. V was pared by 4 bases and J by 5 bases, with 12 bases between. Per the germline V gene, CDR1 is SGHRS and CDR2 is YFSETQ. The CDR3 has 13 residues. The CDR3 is CASSVTLVTEAFF. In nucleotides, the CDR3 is TGCGCCAGCAGCGTGACACTTGTAACTGAAGCTTTCTTT.

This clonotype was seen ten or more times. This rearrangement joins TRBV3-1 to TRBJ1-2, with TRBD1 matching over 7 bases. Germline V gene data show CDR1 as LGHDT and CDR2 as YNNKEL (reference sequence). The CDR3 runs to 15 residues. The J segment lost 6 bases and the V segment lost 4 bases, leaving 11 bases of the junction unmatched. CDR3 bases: TGTGCCAGCAGCCCTGGGACAGAAGGGTTCCATGGCTACACCTTC. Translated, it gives CASSPGTEGFHGYTF.